This T cell receptor (beta chain) was captured in a study of blood T cell repertoires in COVID-19. Study details: The United States, Italy and Spain were the sources of the acute and convalescent COVID-19 samples. T cells, B-cell-depleted T cells, or PBMCs supplied cDNA or gDNA.

This CDR3 is built from 12 residues. V was clipped by 3 bases and J by 6 bases, with 6 bases between them. Per the germline V gene, CDR1 is WSHSY and CDR2 is SAAADI. In the original processing: Amplification of reference gene primers was used by the study to estimate nucleated cell counts. Sequencing used immunoSEQ multiplex PCR; TCRdb keeps in-frame clones, though not all of them. V and J calls and clone size are as listed in that table; D and trimming were resolved from the DNA. The table records over 200,000 clones, 70% to 90% of them present only once. The receptor was derived from a man younger than 45 with COVID-19, enrolled during active disease. The rearrangement joins TRBV10-2 to TRBJ2-1; D remains unclear. Sequences were obtained from peripheral blood. CDR3 loop: CASSDYGNEQFF. The CDR3 region has the DNA TGCGCCAGCAGTGATTACGGCAATGAGCAGTTCTTC.